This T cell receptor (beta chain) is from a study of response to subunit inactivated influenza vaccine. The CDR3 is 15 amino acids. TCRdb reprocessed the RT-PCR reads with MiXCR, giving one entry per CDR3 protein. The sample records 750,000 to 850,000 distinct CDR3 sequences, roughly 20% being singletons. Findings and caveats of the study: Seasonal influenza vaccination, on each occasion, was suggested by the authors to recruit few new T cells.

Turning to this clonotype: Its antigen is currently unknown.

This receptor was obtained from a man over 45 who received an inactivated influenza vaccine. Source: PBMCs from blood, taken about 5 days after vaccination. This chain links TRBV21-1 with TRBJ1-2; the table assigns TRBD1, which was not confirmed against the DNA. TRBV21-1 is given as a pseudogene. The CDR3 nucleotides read TGTGCCAGCAGCCCCCAGAGGACAGGGTCGGATGGCTACACCTTC. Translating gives CASSPQRTGSDGYTF.